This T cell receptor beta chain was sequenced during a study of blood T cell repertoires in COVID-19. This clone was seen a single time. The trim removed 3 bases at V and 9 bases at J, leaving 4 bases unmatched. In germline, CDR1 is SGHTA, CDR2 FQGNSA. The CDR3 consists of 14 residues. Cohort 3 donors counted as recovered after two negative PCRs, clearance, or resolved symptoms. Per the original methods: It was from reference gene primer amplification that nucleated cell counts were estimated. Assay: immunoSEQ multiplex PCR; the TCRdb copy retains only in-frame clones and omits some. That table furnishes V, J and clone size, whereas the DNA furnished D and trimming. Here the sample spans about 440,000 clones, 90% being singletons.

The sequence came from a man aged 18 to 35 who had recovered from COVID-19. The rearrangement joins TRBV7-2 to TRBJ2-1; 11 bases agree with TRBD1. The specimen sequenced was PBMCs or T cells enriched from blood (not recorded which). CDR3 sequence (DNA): TGTGCCAGCAGCTTGCTAGGACAGGGGGCTGAGCAGTTCTTC. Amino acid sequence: CASSLLGQGAEQFF.